These T cell receptor beta chains were read from a single sample in a study of post-analysis software for immune sequencing data. TCRdb used MiXCR to reprocess the PCR reads, holding one entry per CDR3 protein. Altogether 550,000 to 700,000 distinct CDR3 sequences are present, about 40% being singletons, with the ten largest covering more than 1.5%. The source material was blood. The receptor source for this set is a girl between 10 and 17 years old with multiple sclerosis. CDR3s include the opening cysteine and the closing phenylalanine or tryptophan. Fields, in order: clone size, V gene, D gene, J gene, CDR3 DNA, CDR3 protein. The D gene is left open where the match is weak. Clone sizes are given selectively: once, few, many, or a class where the clone is expanded.

abundance: once
v_gene: TRBV24-1
d_gene: .
j_gene: TRBJ2-4
CDR3nt: TGTGCCACCCCCAAAGGCGACACCAGCATTCAGTACTTC
CDR3aa: CATPKGDTSIQYF

abundance: .
v_gene: TRBV21-1
d_gene: .
j_gene: TRBJ2-3
CDR3nt: TGTGCCAGCAGCAAAGGTCGGGTCAGGGATCTAGCGGGAGATAGCACAGATACGCAGTATTTT
CDR3aa: CASSKGRVRDLAGDSTDTQYF

abundance: few
v_gene: TRBV12-3/TRBV12-4
d_gene: .
j_gene: TRBJ2-5
CDR3nt: TGTGCCAGCACCCTGCAAGGGTCATTCGAGACCCAGTACTTC
CDR3aa: CASTLQGSFETQYF

abundance: few
v_gene: TRBV5-1
d_gene: .
j_gene: TRBJ2-7
CDR3nt: TGCGCCAGCAGCGGGACGGGACACTCCTACGAGCAGTACTTC
CDR3aa: CASSGTGHSYEQYF

abundance: few
v_gene: TRBV12-3/TRBV12-4
d_gene: .
j_gene: TRBJ2-1
CDR3nt: TGTGCCAGCAGTTTACACGGGACTTTCTACAATGAGCAGTTCTTC
CDR3aa: CASSLHGTFYNEQFF

abundance: .
v_gene: TRBV2
d_gene: .
j_gene: TRBJ1-4
CDR3nt: TGTGCCAGCAGTGGTGGGCAGAACTATGAAAAACTGTTTTTT
CDR3aa: CASSGGQNYEKLFF

abundance: .
v_gene: TRBV7-8
d_gene: TRBD2
j_gene: TRBJ2-1
CDR3nt: TGTGCCAGCAGCCCGCAACTAGCGGGGCCTCTCCAGGGGCTTGAGCAGTTCTTC
CDR3aa: CASSPQLAGPLQGLEQFF

abundance: .
v_gene: TRBV13
d_gene: TRBD2
j_gene: TRBJ2-5
CDR3nt: TGTGCCAGCAGCGGTAGGGGACTAGGGACCAAGGAAGAGACCCAGTACTTC
CDR3aa: CASSGRGLGTKEETQYF

abundance: .
v_gene: TRBV5-1
d_gene: TRBD1
j_gene: TRBJ1-2
CDR3nt: TGCGCCAGCAGCCCCGGGACAGCGAGGGGCTATGGCTACACCTTC
CDR3aa: CASSPGTARGYGYTF

abundance: .
v_gene: TRBV6-5
d_gene: TRBD1
j_gene: TRBJ1-2
CDR3nt: TGTGCCAGCAGTTACGAAACAGGGGACGGCTACACCTTC
CDR3aa: CASSYETGDGYTF

abundance: many
v_gene: TRBV7-2
d_gene: TRBD2
j_gene: TRBJ2-1
CDR3nt: TGTGCCAGCAGCTTAGGGGCTAGCGGGAGCTCCTACAATGAGCAGTTCTTC
CDR3aa: CASSLGASGSSYNEQFF

abundance: .
v_gene: TRBV29-1
d_gene: TRBD1
j_gene: TRBJ2-7
CDR3nt: TGCAGCGTTGAAGCCCCGGGACAGGGTTGTAACGAGCAGTACTTC
CDR3aa: CSVEAPGQGCNEQYF

abundance: .
v_gene: TRBV12-3/TRBV12-4
d_gene: TRBD1
j_gene: TRBJ1-6
CDR3nt: TGTGCCGGCACCGCGGGGACAGGGTCGAGTTCACCCCTCCACTTT
CDR3aa: CAGTAGTGSSSPLHF

abundance: .
v_gene: TRBV29-1
d_gene: .
j_gene: TRBJ1-1
CDR3nt: TGCAGCGTTGACGAGGACCTCCCTGAAGCTTTCTTT
CDR3aa: CSVDEDLPEAFF

abundance: .
v_gene: TRBV5-1
d_gene: .
j_gene: TRBJ2-5
CDR3nt: TGCGCCAGCAGCTTGAGGCACGGGAGTGAGACCCAGTACTTC
CDR3aa: CASSLRHGSETQYF

abundance: few
v_gene: TRBV4-1
d_gene: TRBD2
j_gene: TRBJ2-7
CDR3nt: TGCGCCAGCAGCCAACCGACTAGCGGGGGTCGACGGGAGCAGTACTTC
CDR3aa: CASSQPTSGGRREQYF

abundance: few
v_gene: TRBV7-6
d_gene: TRBD2
j_gene: TRBJ2-3
CDR3nt: TGTGCCAGCAGCCCGCGGGAGAATCCACAGTATTTT
CDR3aa: CASSPRENPQYF

abundance: few
v_gene: TRBV4-1
d_gene: .
j_gene: TRBJ2-1
CDR3nt: TGCGCCAGCAGCCATGTCAAGTTACATGAGCAGTTCTTC
CDR3aa: CASSHVKLHEQFF

abundance: few
v_gene: TRBV7-2
d_gene: .
j_gene: TRBJ2-7
CDR3nt: TGTGCCAGCAGCTTGACCCCGGGTGCTTCCTACGAGCAGTACTTC
CDR3aa: CASSLTPGASYEQYF

abundance: few
v_gene: TRBV4-2
d_gene: .
j_gene: TRBJ1-2
CDR3nt: TGTGCCAGCAGCCAAGAATCGGCCGACAGTACCTGGGGGATATATGGCTACACCTTC
CDR3aa: CASSQESADSTWGIYGYTF

abundance: .
v_gene: TRBV12-3/TRBV12-4
d_gene: TRBD2
j_gene: TRBJ2-1
CDR3nt: TGTGCCAGCAGTTCTTGGACTAGCGGGAGAGGTAATGAGCAGTTCTTC
CDR3aa: CASSSWTSGRGNEQFF

abundance: .
v_gene: TRBV6-5
d_gene: TRBD1
j_gene: TRBJ2-1
CDR3nt: TGTGCCAGCAGGCGATGGACAGGAAGTACGCCTCATGAGCAGTTCTTC
CDR3aa: CASRRWTGSTPHEQFF

abundance: few
v_gene: TRBV12-3/TRBV12-4
d_gene: .
j_gene: TRBJ1-1
CDR3nt: TGTGCCAGCAGTACCCCGGACAGTCACGGTACTTTCTTT
CDR3aa: CASSTPDSHGTFF

abundance: .
v_gene: TRBV2
d_gene: .
j_gene: TRBJ2-7
CDR3nt: TGTGCCAGCAGTGAGCGGCGGGGGCCCTACGAGCAGTACTTC
CDR3aa: CASSERRGPYEQYF

abundance: .
v_gene: TRBV18
d_gene: TRBD1
j_gene: TRBJ2-7
CDR3nt: TGTGCCAGCTCAGGCTCCCTGGACAGGACAAACGAGCAGTACTTC
CDR3aa: CASSGSLDRTNEQYF

abundance: few
v_gene: TRBV9
d_gene: .
j_gene: TRBJ1-6
CDR3nt: TGTGCCAGCAGCCCTAGTGCCCCGAGGGGGAATTCACCCCTCCACTTT
CDR3aa: CASSPSAPRGNSPLHF

abundance: few
v_gene: TRBV20-1
d_gene: .
j_gene: TRBJ1-4
CDR3nt: TGCAGTGCTAGGCGTGATATAGGGTCGAAGGCTAATGAAAAACTGTTTTTT
CDR3aa: CSARRDIGSKANEKLFF

abundance: .
v_gene: TRBV11-2
d_gene: TRBD2
j_gene: TRBJ2-4
CDR3nt: TGTGCCAGCAGCCGTCTCAGCGGGAGGAAAAACATTCAGTACTTC
CDR3aa: CASSRLSGRKNIQYF

abundance: .
v_gene: TRBV4-1
d_gene: TRBD1
j_gene: TRBJ1-1
CDR3nt: TGCGCCAGCAGCCAAGGGACAGGGTCTGAAGCTTTCTTT
CDR3aa: CASSQGTGSEAFF

abundance: .
v_gene: TRBV24-1
d_gene: .
j_gene: TRBJ1-5
CDR3nt: TGTGCCACCAGTGACCGGACAGTAAGAAATCAGCCCCAGCATTTT
CDR3aa: CATSDRTVRNQPQHF

abundance: few
v_gene: TRBV20-1
d_gene: TRBD1
j_gene: TRBJ1-2
CDR3nt: TGCAGTGCTCTCCTAGGGGGCGCCTACTATGGCTACACCTTC
CDR3aa: CSALLGGAYYGYTF

abundance: .
v_gene: TRBV30
d_gene: TRBD2
j_gene: TRBJ2-7
CDR3nt: TGTGCCTGGGCTGGGCGGGGGTTTCCCCGGGAGCAGTACTTC
CDR3aa: CAWAGRGFPREQYF

abundance: few
v_gene: TRBV4-1
d_gene: TRBD2
j_gene: TRBJ2-7
CDR3nt: TGCGCCAGCAGCCCATTAGGACTAGCGGGAGGGCCCTACGAGCAGTACTTC
CDR3aa: CASSPLGLAGGPYEQYF

abundance: .
v_gene: TRBV6-6
d_gene: TRBD2
j_gene: TRBJ2-1
CDR3nt: TGTGCCAGCAGTTATCACACACTAGCGGGGGCGAATGAGCAGTTCTTC
CDR3aa: CASSYHTLAGANEQFF

abundance: .
v_gene: TRBV7-2
d_gene: .
j_gene: TRBJ2-7
CDR3nt: TGTGCCAGCAGGAGGGACTTTCCCCCAACCTACGAGCAGTACTTC
CDR3aa: CASRRDFPPTYEQYF

abundance: many
v_gene: TRBV12-3/TRBV12-4
d_gene: TRBD2
j_gene: TRBJ2-3
CDR3nt: TGTGCCAGCCAAGCGGGAGGCGGCACAGATACGCAGTATTTT
CDR3aa: CASQAGGGTDTQYF

abundance: .
v_gene: TRBV10-3
d_gene: .
j_gene: TRBJ1-1
CDR3nt: TGTGCCATCAGTGAGGCGGTGAACACTGAAGCTTTCTTT
CDR3aa: CAISEAVNTEAFF

abundance: few
v_gene: TRBV20-1
d_gene: TRBD1
j_gene: TRBJ2-3
CDR3nt: TGCAGTGCTAGACAGGGGGCAGATACGCAGTATTTT
CDR3aa: CSARQGADTQYF